Listed here are 29 T cell receptor beta chains from one sample, sequenced in a study of Ad26.COV2.S vaccination and SARS-CoV-2 variants. Treatment meaning: 19 received Ad26.COV2.S at low or high dose, single or two shots; about 5 received placebo; per-sample allocation not given. Each sample was drawn 63 days after the first injection (of vaccine or placebo). Method: immunoSEQ multiplex PCR; TCRdb's copy keeps in-frame clones and lacks some. The sample contains about 350,000 clones, around 83% of which appear only once. Sequenced here: peripheral blood, sampled in a trial of Ad26.COV2.S vaccine versus placebo. These receptors originate from a person between 18 and 60 years old who received the Ad26.COV2.S COVID-19 vaccine or a placebo.

This chain links TRBV19 with TRBJ2-5, with no clear D. This CDR3 comprises 13 residues. The V end was cut by 0 bases, the J end by 5 bases, with 7 bases between. Germline V gives CDR1 LNHDA, CDR2 SQIVND (reference sequence). Written as DNA, the CDR3 is TGTGCCAGTAGTATAGAAACTTACGAGACCCAGTACTTC. Amino acids: CASSIETYETQYF.

The gene calls are TRBV3-1 (or the pseudogene TRBV3-2) and TRBJ2-2; 13 bases map to TRBD2. Germline trimming cut 1 base from V and 3 bases from J; bases unmatched to any gene: 2. The CDR3 sequence is 17 residues long. Per the germline V gene, CDR1 is LGHDT and CDR2 is YNNKEL (reference sequence). The CDR3 loop reads CASSQVTSGRDTGELFF. Written as DNA, the CDR3 is TGTGCCAGCAGCCAAGTTACTAGCGGGAGGGACACCGGGGAGCTGTTTTTT.

This sequence joins TRBV27 and TRBJ1-1; D not certain. Germline values: CDR1 MNHEY, CDR2 SMNVEV (reference sequence). CDR3 length: 15 amino acids. V dropped 4 bases and J dropped 0 bases, with 12 bases sitting between them. The CDR3 sequence is CASSSFSTLNTEAFF. CDR3 DNA sequence: TGTGCCAGCAGTTCGTTCTCGACACTGAACACTGAAGCTTTCTTT.

V usage is TRBV12-5 and J usage is TRBJ1-2; D gene uncertain. The CDR3 has 12 amino acids. Trimming took 5 bases from V and 6 from J, leaving 10 bases between them. CDR1 is LGHNT, CDR2 FRNRAP, per germline. The CDR3 here is CASGPWSDGYTF. Written as DNA, the CDR3 is TGTGCTAGTGGTCCATGGTCCGATGGCTACACCTTC.

The V and J genes are TRBV6-5 and TRBJ1-1; the D is unclear. V was shortened by 6 bases and J by 1 base, with 15 bases between the two germline ends. The CDR3 has 15 residues. CDR1 is MNHEY and CDR2 is SVGAGI in the germline V gene. The DNA of the CDR3 is TGTGCCAGCAGGCCCCCCGGGGTTTGGAACACTGAAGCTTTCTTT. It codes for CASRPPGVWNTEAFF.

The CDR3 loop reads CASNSGVGEKLFF. DNA for the CDR3: TGCGCCAGCAACTCTGGGGTGGGTGAAAAACTGTTTTTT. The chain couples TRBV5-1 to TRBJ1-4, with D hard to call. This CDR3 is 13 amino acids long. Trimming took off 6 bases at V and 7 bases at J, with 13 bases between the two ends. Germline CDR1 reads SGHRS; CDR2 reads YFSETQ.

This chain links TRBV12-3 or TRBV12-4 with TRBJ1-1; TRBD1 matches 9 bases. V lost 8 bases and J lost 3; bases outside the gene matches: 4. The CDR3 covers 13 residues. CDR3: CASHRGPYTEAFF. As DNA, the CDR3 is TGTGCCAGCCACAGGGGGCCGTACACTGAAGCTTTCTTT.

The genes are TRBV28 and TRBJ2-7, with D unclear. V lost 1 base and J lost 3, with 7 bases in between. This CDR3 contains 13 residues. Looked up from germline, CDR1 is MDHEN and CDR2 is SYDVKM. The CDR3 region has the DNA TGTGCCAGCAGTTTATCCCCCAGCTACGAGCAGTACTTC. It encodes CASSLSPSYEQYF.

The chain recombines TRBV4-1 with TRBJ2-5; D is undetermined. From germline, CDR1 is MGHRA and CDR2 YSYEKL. V was shortened by 0 bases and J by 2 bases, with 10 bases between the two germline ends. This CDR3 is 15 amino acids long. CDR3 sequence reads: CASSQDYIAQETQYF. CDR3 bases: TGCGCCAGCAGCCAAGATTATATAGCACAAGAGACCCAGTACTTC.

As for this clone: One end of the junction is discordant with germline, which a read error may explain. J is TRBJ1-1 and V is TRBV12-3 or TRBV12-4; possible D gene TRBD1, 6 bases. The CDR3 has 12 amino acids. The DNA of the CDR3 is TGTGCCAGCACCCTTTGGGACACAGAAGCTTTCTTT. It specifies CASTLWDTEAFF.

This sequence joins TRBV28 and TRBJ1-4, with TRBD1 as a possible D gene (6 bases). V lost 6 bases to trimming and J lost 5 bases, with 7 bases between them. The CDR3 loop spans 12 amino acids. The germline V gene has CDR1 MDHEN and CDR2 SYDVKM. The CDR3 nucleotides are TGTGCCAGCAGAGGGGGGAATGAAAAACTGTTTTTT. This codes for CASRGGNEKLFF.

V is TRBV27 and J is TRBJ2-1, with TRBD2 matching 14 bases. Germline CDR1 MNHEY, CDR2 SMNVEV (reference sequence). With 4 bases clipped from V and 6 bases from J, the junction kept 11 bases outside the gene matches. CDR3 length: 18 amino acids. The CDR3 protein is CASSSRLAGGRGTNEQFF. Written as DNA, the CDR3 is TGTGCCAGCAGTTCCCGACTAGCGGGAGGGCGAGGGACCAATGAGCAGTTCTTC.

The CDR3 sequence is CSVRRLAAVSEQYF. The CDR3 DNA follows: TGCAGCGTTAGACGACTAGCGGCTGTCTCCGAGCAGTACTTC. This chain connects TRBV29-1 to TRBJ2-7; TRBD2 matches 9 bases. The CDR3 loop spans 14 amino acids. Trimming at V came to 5 bases and at J to 6 bases, leaving 11 bases not matched to a gene. Germline V gives CDR1 SQVTM, CDR2 ANQGSEA.

The rearrangement uses TRBV2 and TRBJ2-1; D possibly corresponds to TRBD2 (5 bases). V lost 7 bases to trimming and J lost 9 bases, with 13 bases between them. Germline values: CDR1 SNHLY, CDR2 FYNNEI. The CDR3 is 12 amino acids. CDR3 sequence reads: CASTTRNGEQFF. The CDR3 DNA reads as TGTGCCAGCACTACTAGGAACGGTGAGCAGTTCTTC.

The chain joins TRBV6-5 to TRBJ1-2; D call uncertain. CDR1 is MNHEY, CDR2 SVGAGI, per germline. CDR3 length: 14 amino acids. V was shortened by 6 bases and J by 4 bases, with 15 bases between the two germline ends. CDR3 DNA sequence: TGTGCCAGCAGCCCGGGCCAGTTGGGCTATGGCTACACCTTC. Translation: CASSPGQLGYGYTF.

The V call is TRBV30, the J call TRBJ1-3, with 7 bases aligning to TRBD1. The CDR3 consists of 16 residues. Germline CDR1 GTSNPN, CDR2 SVGIG (reference sequence). V trimming: 4 bases; J trimming: 0 bases; junction bases outside the gene matches: 9. This CDR3 is CAWTIPGQSSGNTIYF. The CDR3 nucleotides read TGTGCCTGGACCATACCGGGACAGAGCTCTGGAAACACCATATATTTT.

The chain couples TRBV7-9 to TRBJ2-1; maybe TRBD2 (5 bases). The CDR3 has 14 residues. Germline CDR1 SEHNR, CDR2 FQNEAQ (reference sequence). The V end was cut by 9 bases, the J end by 7 bases, with 19 bases between. Here the CDR3 DNA reads TGTGCCAGTCAATCTAGCCTTCTTGCTAATGAGCAGTTCTTC. It codes for CASQSSLLANEQFF.

This chain joins TRBV6-5 and TRBJ2-2; 7 bases are a match to TRBD1. The germline V gene has CDR1 MNHEY and CDR2 SVGAGI. The CDR3 contains 13 residues. Trimming at V came to 10 bases and at J to 4 bases, leaving 6 bases not matched to a gene. The CDR3 region has the DNA TGTGCCACCGCGGACAGGCCCACCGGGGAGCTGTTTTTT. Protein sequence: CATADRPTGELFF.

This sequence joins TRBV14 and TRBJ1-1; a weak D match, TRBD1 (5 bases). V was pared by 4 bases and J by 7 bases, with 10 bases between. The CDR3 runs to 12 residues. Germline CDR1 reads SGHDN; CDR2 reads FVKESK. CDR3 amino acids: CASSPSRVEAFF. Here the CDR3 DNA reads TGTGCCAGCAGCCCCAGCAGGGTTGAAGCTTTCTTT.

This chain joins TRBV2 and TRBJ2-3; D could derive from TRBD1 or TRBD2 (5 bases each). Between the trimmed V and J ends, which lost 2 bases and 1 base, there was a span of 19 bases. This CDR3 spans 18 amino acids. Germline V gene sequence: CDR1 SNHLY, CDR2 FYNNEI. In nucleotides, the CDR3 is TGTGCCAGCAGTGAATCGCACATAGGGGAAGCGGGCACAGATACGCAGTATTTT. It encodes CASSESHIGEAGTDTQYF.

This clone was recorded a few times. This rearrangement joins TRBV28 to TRBJ1-6; 7 bases fit TRBD1. V trimming: 4 bases; J trimming: 7 bases; junction bases outside the gene matches: 7. The V gene's germline CDR1 is MDHEN and CDR2 SYDVKM. CDR3 length: 15 amino acids. CDR3 protein: CASSSGNRGNSPLHF. The CDR3 nucleotides read TGTGCCAGCAGTTCAGGGAACAGGGGAAATTCACCCCTCCACTTT.

The rearrangement uses TRBV7-2 and TRBJ2-7; D might be TRBD2 (6 bases). V shed 8 bases and J shed 3 bases, with 11 bases lying between them. The germline CDR1 and CDR2 sequences are SGHTA and FQGNSA. This CDR3 spans 12 amino acids. The CDR3, as DNA: TGTGCCAGCCAGGCGGGAAACTACGAGCAGTACTTC. Residues: CASQAGNYEQYF. Using reference TRBV7-2 and TRBJ2-7 for the parts outside the CDR3, the full variable domain is GAGVSQSPSNKVTEKGKDVELRCDPISGHTALYWYRQSLGQGLEFLIYFQGNSAPDKSGLPSDRFSAERTGGSVSTLTIQRTQQEDSAVYLCASQAGNYEQYFGPGTRLTVT.

This clone has a handful of counts. This chain connects TRBV30 to TRBJ2-6, with TRBD1 identical over 10 bases. Germline V gene sequence: CDR1 GTSNPN, CDR2 SVGIG (reference sequence). The V and J ends lost 1 base and 4 bases, in that order; junction bases with no gene match: 1. The length of the CDR3 is 15 residues. Here the CDR3 DNA reads TGTGCCTGGAGTGGACAGGGGGCCGGGGCCAACGTCCTGACTTTC. Its protein product is CAWSGQGAGANVLTF.

The chain couples TRBV6-1 to TRBJ2-7; 9 bases are a match to TRBD2. There are 15 residues in the CDR3. The germline gives CDR1 MNHNS, CDR2 SASEGT. V trimming: 2 bases; J trimming: 4 bases; junction bases outside the gene matches: 6. The CDR3: CASSELAGGPYEQYF. CDR3 nucleotide sequence: TGTGCCAGCAGTGAACTTGCGGGGGGGCCGTACGAGCAGTACTTC.

The chain links TRBV19 to TRBJ2-7, with D possibly TRBD1 on 5 matching bases. Germline V gives CDR1 LNHDA, CDR2 SQIVND (reference sequence). This CDR3 is built from 13 residues. Deletions cut 9 bases from V and 0 bases from J, with 12 bases between. The CDR3 here is CARKRGLSYEQYF. The CDR3 DNA follows: TGTGCCAGAAAAAGGGGCCTCTCCTACGAGCAGTACTTC.

This clone was recorded only once. The chain is built from TRBV4-1 and TRBJ2-7, with TRBD1 matching 8 bases. The CDR3 is made up of 16 amino acids. Germline V gives CDR1 MGHRA, CDR2 YSYEKL. Unmatched junction bases numbered 11, after V lost 3 bases and J lost 4 bases. DNA of the CDR3: TGCGCCAGCAGCCAGTTTCCCTCGGACAGGGCGTACGAGCAGTACTTC. This gives the protein CASSQFPSDRAYEQYF.

The V gene is TRBV29-1, the J gene TRBJ1-2; tentative D call: TRBD1 (5 bases). From germline, CDR1 is SQVTM and CDR2 ANQGSEA. The V and J ends lost 0 bases and 3 bases respectively, with 11 bases between them. The CDR3 runs 14 residues. The CDR3 protein is CSVEDRQLDYGYTF. CDR3 sequence (DNA): TGCAGCGTTGAAGATCGACAGCTAGACTATGGCTACACCTTC.

The gene calls are TRBV3-1 (or the pseudogene TRBV3-2) and TRBJ2-1; D is possibly TRBD1 or TRBD2 (5 bases each). The CDR3 runs to 14 residues. V was clipped by 2 bases and J by 4 bases, with 9 bases between them. Germline lookup yields CDR1 LGHDT and CDR2 YNNKEL (reference sequence). The CDR3 nucleotides read TGTGCCAGCAGCCAAAGAGGGGAGTACAATGAGCAGTTCTTC. Translating it yields CASSQRGEYNEQFF.

The rearrangement uses TRBV6-5 and TRBJ2-5; 7 bases match TRBD2. Germline V gives CDR1 MNHEY, CDR2 SVGAGI. The CDR3 runs 12 residues. With V trimmed by 11 bases and J by 0 bases, 3 bases remained unmatched. CDR3 sequence: CAGGEDQETQYF. In DNA form, the CDR3 reads TGTGCCGGGGGGGAGGACCAAGAGACCCAGTACTTC.